These T cell receptor beta chains were read from a single sample in a study of blood T cells in healthy people across ages. TCRdb re-called the 5' RACE reads with MiXCR, one entry per CDR3 protein. Of some 1.5 million distinct CDR3 sequences detected, approximately 30% appear once; the ten largest clones hold more than 6%. Sample: blood. The origin of the receptors is a woman between 25 and 40 years old in good health. CDR3s include the opening cysteine and the closing phenylalanine or tryptophan. The D gene is left open where the match is weak. Where a row states a size, it is once, few, many or the class of an expanded clone; other rows omit it.

V	size	J	D	CDR3	DNA
TRBV3-1	few	TRBJ2-3	NA	CASSDNGGQPGTDTQYF	TGTGCCAGCAGCGACAACGGGGGACAGCCTGGCACAGATACGCAGTATTTT
TRBV6-6	few	TRBJ2-3	TRBD2	CASSYRAGGSDTQYF	TGTGCCAGCAGTTACCGGGCGGGGGGGTCGGATACGCAGTATTTT
TRBV28	few	TRBJ1-2	NA	CASSLGRWGYTF	TGTGCCAGCAGTTTAGGCCGGTGGGGCTACACCTTC
TRBV2	NA	TRBJ2-3	NA	CASSDNHTQYF	TGTGCCAGCAGTGATAACCATACGCAGTATTTT
TRBV10-2	many	TRBJ2-1	TRBD1	CASSNPDRGFRNEQFF	TGCGCCAGCAGTAACCCGGACAGGGGCTTTCGCAATGAGCAGTTCTTC
TRBV25-1	NA	TRBJ2-7	NA	CASSHGRYEQYF	TGTGCCAGCAGCCACGGACGGTACGAGCAGTACTTC
TRBV7-2	NA	TRBJ2-5	NA	CASSPYREETQYF	TGTGCCAGCAGCCCCTATAGGGAAGAGACCCAGTACTTC
TRBV7-2	once	TRBJ2-7	NA	CASSLGGRGQPYNEQYF	TGTGCCAGCAGCCTAGGGGGGAGGGGACAGCCCTACAATGAGCAGTACTTC
TRBV10-3	NA	TRBJ2-2	NA	CAIKEQGRAGELFF	TGTGCCATCAAGGAGCAGGGAAGGGCCGGGGAGCTGTTTTTT
TRBV30	NA	TRBJ2-1	TRBD2	CAWSAGLAIDEQFF	TGTGCCTGGAGTGCGGGACTAGCGATTGATGAGCAGTTCTTC
TRBV20-1	NA	TRBJ2-1	TRBD2	CSASERHGRVGEQFF	TGCAGTGCTAGCGAGCGACACGGGAGGGTGGGCGAGCAGTTCTTC
TRBV21-1	few	TRBJ2-4	NA	CASSKAQLYFEQYF	TGTGCCAGCAGCAAAGCGCAACTATACTTTGAGCAGTACTTC
TRBV2	NA	TRBJ2-3	TRBD1	CASTVDRGHTQYF	TGTGCCAGCACCGTAGACAGGGGACATACGCAGTATTTT
TRBV20-1	few	TRBJ2-1	TRBD2	CSALHSSGRISYNEQFF	TGCAGTGCCCTCCATTCTAGCGGGAGGATCTCCTACAATGAGCAGTTCTTC
TRBV4-3	few	TRBJ2-5	NA	CASSQGRAAETQYF	TGCGCCAGCAGCCAAGGGCGAGCGGCGGAGACCCAGTACTTC
TRBV11-2	NA	TRBJ2-1	NA	CASSSYLAGGSYNEQFF	TGTGCCAGCAGCTCATACCTCGCGGGCGGCTCCTACAATGAGCAGTTCTTC
TRBV28	NA	TRBJ2-7	NA	CASKLTDSYEQYF	TGTGCCAGCAAACTTACGGATTCCTACGAGCAGTACTTC
TRBV5-1	NA	TRBJ2-6	NA	CASSRLAGVGGANVLTF	TGCGCCAGCAGCAGGCTCGCCGGGGTGGGGGGGGCCAACGTCCTGACTTTC
TRBV20-1	NA	TRBJ2-7	NA	CSVKENYEQYF	TGCAGTGTTAAAGAAAACTACGAGCAGTACTTC
TRBV7-2	NA	TRBJ2-7	TRBD2	CASSYQLAGVDEQYF	TGTGCCAGCAGCTACCAACTAGCGGGAGTTGACGAGCAGTACTTC
TRBV5-1	NA	TRBJ2-5	NA	CAGSLEAGSQETQYF	TGCGCCGGCAGCTTGGAGGCGGGATCTCAAGAGACCCAGTACTTC
TRBV12-3/TRBV12-4	NA	TRBJ2-1	NA	CASSLGQGRKNEQFF	TGTGCCAGCAGTTTAGGGCAGGGGAGGAAGAATGAGCAGTTCTTC
TRBV20-1	few	TRBJ2-1	TRBD2	CSARDGLAGLSYNEQFF	TGCAGTGCTAGAGACGGACTAGCGGGGCTATCCTACAATGAGCAGTTCTTC
TRBV10-3	few	TRBJ1-1	NA	CAIRGTLNTEAFF	TGTGCCATCAGGGGGACCTTGAACACTGAAGCTTTCTTT
TRBV20-1	NA	TRBJ2-1	TRBD2	CSARDPKLPSGRCNEQFF	TGCAGTGCTAGAGATCCGAAGCTCCCCAGCGGGAGGTGCAATGAGCAGTTCTTC
TRBV7-2	many	TRBJ2-4	TRBD2	CASSFRGGDIQYF	TGTGCCAGCAGCTTCCGGGGGGGGGACATTCAGTACTTC
TRBV29-1	few	TRBJ2-3	TRBD1	CSPRDSFTDTQYF	TGCAGCCCTAGGGACAGTTTCACAGATACGCAGTATTTT
TRBV7-2	NA	TRBJ2-5	NA	CASSLVVTTNQETQYF	TGTGCCAGCAGCTTAGTGGTGACAACCAACCAAGAGACCCAGTACTTC
TRBV7-2	NA	TRBJ2-1	TRBD2	CASSPEREAYNEQFF	TGTGCCAGCAGCCCCGAGCGGGAGGCCTACAATGAGCAGTTCTTC
TRBV12-5	NA	TRBJ1-1	NA	CASGLSRNRVGENTEAFF	TGTGCTAGTGGTTTGTCCAGAAACAGGGTAGGAGAGAACACTGAAGCTTTCTTT
TRBV4-3	many	TRBJ2-7	TRBD2	CASSQNPGTSNEQYF	TGCGCCAGCAGCCAAAATCCCGGGACTAGTAACGAGCAGTACTTC